This is a list of T cell receptor beta chains from one sample in a study of PD-1 blockade in classical Hodgkin lymphoma. Repertoires were generated with immunoSEQ multiplex PCR, while TCRdb's copy carries only in-frame clones and drops some. The data show just over 20,000 clones, about 73% seen once. The sequences come from peripheral blood mononuclear cells (PBMCs), collected before the fourth cycle of nivolumab. These receptors all come from a human donor with classical Hodgkin lymphoma. Both conserved end residues are part of each CDR3. A D gene is named only where the DNA matches it firmly. A row's size may be missing; if present it is once, few, many or a size class.

d_gene: NA; j_gene: TRBJ2-2; abundance: NA; v_gene: TRBV13; CDR3aa: CASSLGLHPNTGELFF; CDR3nt: TGTGCCAGCAGCCTAGGACTGCATCCCAACACCGGGGAGCTGTTTTTT
d_gene: TRBD2; j_gene: TRBJ2-7; abundance: NA; v_gene: TRBV5-1; CDR3aa: CASSRTSESSYEQYF; CDR3nt: TGCGCCAGCAGCCGAACTAGCGAAAGCTCCTACGAGCAGTACTTC
d_gene: NA; j_gene: TRBJ1-1; abundance: NA; v_gene: TRBV18; CDR3aa: CASSTFGTENTEAFF; CDR3nt: TGTGCCAGCTCAACCTTTGGGACCGAGAACACTGAAGCTTTCTTT
d_gene: TRBD1; j_gene: TRBJ2-7; abundance: NA; v_gene: TRBV2; CDR3aa: CASSEGTASYEQYF; CDR3nt: TGTGCCAGCAGTGAGGGGACAGCCTCCTACGAGCAGTACTTC
d_gene: TRBD1; j_gene: TRBJ2-7; abundance: few; v_gene: TRBV2; CDR3aa: CASSTSGTGSYEQYF; CDR3nt: TGTGCCAGCAGTACGTCCGGGACAGGGTCCTACGAGCAGTACTTC
d_gene: NA; j_gene: TRBJ2-1; abundance: NA; v_gene: TRBV18; CDR3aa: CASSLLRETYNEQFF; CDR3nt: TGTGCCAGCTCACTACTACGGGAAACCTACAATGAGCAGTTCTTC
d_gene: NA; j_gene: TRBJ2-5; abundance: NA; v_gene: TRBV19; CDR3aa: CASTPGGPQVQTQYF; CDR3nt: TGTGCCAGTACCCCAGGCGGGCCTCAGGTACAGACCCAGTACTTC
d_gene: NA; j_gene: TRBJ2-5; abundance: NA; v_gene: TRBV9; CDR3aa: CASSVLSFQETQYF; CDR3nt: TGTGCCAGCAGCGTACTCTCTTTTCAAGAGACCCAGTACTTC
d_gene: NA; j_gene: TRBJ2-2; abundance: medium-sized; v_gene: TRBV5-1; CDR3aa: CASALGHLAAGELFF; CDR3nt: TGCGCCAGTGCCTTAGGTCACCTAGCCGCCGGGGAGCTGTTTTTT
d_gene: TRBD2; j_gene: TRBJ2-3; abundance: NA; v_gene: TRBV10-2; CDR3aa: CASSESPSGTETQYF; CDR3nt: TGCGCCAGCAGTGAGTCCCCTAGCGGAACTGAGACGCAGTATTTT
d_gene: NA; j_gene: TRBJ1-5; abundance: NA; v_gene: TRBV27; CDR3aa: CASMVQGRSNQPQHF; CDR3nt: TGTGCCAGCATGGTACAGGGTAGAAGCAATCAGCCCCAGCATTTT
d_gene: NA; j_gene: TRBJ1-5; abundance: NA; v_gene: TRBV6-4; CDR3aa: CASSDSYLGSNQPQHF; CDR3nt: TGTGCCAGCAGTGACTCCTACCTAGGAAGCAATCAGCCCCAGCATTTT
d_gene: NA; j_gene: TRBJ2-7; abundance: NA; v_gene: TRBV19; CDR3aa: CAGLSWRVQNEQYF; CDR3nt: TGTGCCGGACTTTCGTGGCGGGTCCAGAACGAGCAGTACTTC
d_gene: TRBD2; j_gene: TRBJ2-7; abundance: NA; v_gene: TRBV4-1; CDR3aa: CASSQLPSGYSSYEQYF; CDR3nt: TGCGCCAGCAGCCAACTTCCTAGCGGGTACAGCTCCTACGAGCAGTACTTC
d_gene: TRBD2; j_gene: TRBJ2-4; abundance: NA; v_gene: TRBV27; CDR3aa: CASSSPLAGNIQYF; CDR3nt: TGTGCCAGCAGTTCGCCGCTAGCGGGAAACATTCAGTACTTC
d_gene: TRBD2; j_gene: TRBJ2-3; abundance: few; v_gene: TRBV9; CDR3aa: CASSERTSGGLDTQYF; CDR3nt: TGTGCCAGCAGCGAGAGGACTAGCGGGGGCTTAGATACGCAGTATTTT
d_gene: NA; j_gene: TRBJ2-3; abundance: NA; v_gene: TRBV5-1; CDR3aa: CASSFLSTDTQYF; CDR3nt: TGCGCCAGCAGCTTTCTCAGCACAGATACGCAGTATTTT
d_gene: NA; j_gene: TRBJ1-5; abundance: NA; v_gene: TRBV5-6; CDR3aa: CASSLGGLDSNQPQHF; CDR3nt: TGTGCCAGCAGCTTGGGGGGTCTTGATAGCAATCAGCCCCAGCATTTT
d_gene: NA; j_gene: TRBJ1-1; abundance: NA; v_gene: TRBV6-1; CDR3aa: CASSEYEGLKTEAFF; CDR3nt: TGTGCCAGCAGTGAATACGAGGGGTTGAAGACTGAAGCTTTCTTT
d_gene: NA; j_gene: TRBJ2-7; abundance: NA; v_gene: TRBV7-9; CDR3aa: CASSHNGPLYEQYF; CDR3nt: TGTGCCAGCAGCCATAACGGTCCCCTCTACGAGCAGTACTTC
d_gene: NA; j_gene: TRBJ2-7; abundance: NA; v_gene: TRBV10-1; CDR3aa: CASSMDSSPYEQYF; CDR3nt: TGCGCCAGCAGCATGGACAGCTCACCCTACGAGCAGTACTTC
d_gene: NA; j_gene: TRBJ2-7; abundance: NA; v_gene: TRBV7-2; CDR3aa: CASSLTNYEQYF; CDR3nt: TGTGCCAGCAGCCTGACAAATTACGAGCAGTACTTC
d_gene: TRBD1; j_gene: TRBJ1-6; abundance: NA; v_gene: TRBV10-1; CDR3aa: CASSAQGDSPLHF; CDR3nt: TGCGCCAGCAGTGCACAGGGGGATTCACCCCTCCACTTT
d_gene: TRBD1; j_gene: TRBJ2-2; abundance: NA; v_gene: TRBV28; CDR3aa: CANKDRTTGELFF; CDR3nt: TGTGCCAACAAGGACAGGACCACCGGGGAGCTGTTTTTT
d_gene: TRBD1; j_gene: TRBJ2-7; abundance: NA; v_gene: TRBV5-5; CDR3aa: CASSLWDRDLYEQYF; CDR3nt: TGTGCCAGCAGCTTGTGGGACAGGGATCTCTACGAGCAGTACTTC
d_gene: NA; j_gene: TRBJ2-7; abundance: NA; v_gene: TRBV2; CDR3aa: CASSALSTAAYEQYF; CDR3nt: TGTGCCAGCAGCGCGCTCTCGACAGCTGCCTACGAGCAGTACTTC
d_gene: TRBD1; j_gene: TRBJ2-7; abundance: NA; v_gene: TRBV7-6; CDR3aa: CASSIGQGPPYEQYF; CDR3nt: TGTGCCAGCAGCATAGGACAGGGCCCTCCCTACGAGCAGTACTTC
d_gene: NA; j_gene: TRBJ1-2; abundance: NA; v_gene: TRBV15; CDR3aa: CATSGWGLAGYTF; CDR3nt: TGTGCCACCAGCGGATGGGGGCTAGCTGGCTACACCTTC
d_gene: TRBD2; j_gene: TRBJ2-1; abundance: NA; v_gene: TRBV6-1; CDR3aa: CASSEQAGALTYNEQFF; CDR3nt: TGTGCCAGCAGTGAACAAGCGGGAGCCCTCACCTACAATGAGCAGTTCTTC
d_gene: NA; j_gene: TRBJ2-5; abundance: NA; v_gene: TRBV7-7; CDR3aa: CASSPNYGQFKETQYF; CDR3nt: TGTGCTAGCAGCCCCAACTACGGACAGTTCAAAGAGACCCAGTACTTC
d_gene: NA; j_gene: TRBJ1-1; abundance: NA; v_gene: TRBV28; CDR3aa: CASSSPGYTEAFF; CDR3nt: TGTGCCAGCAGTTCGCCAGGGTACACTGAAGCTTTCTTT
d_gene: NA; j_gene: TRBJ2-7; abundance: NA; v_gene: TRBV27; CDR3aa: CASSLVSATYEQYF; CDR3nt: TGTGCCAGCAGTTTGGTGTCAGCTACCTACGAGCAGTACTTC
d_gene: NA; j_gene: TRBJ1-1; abundance: NA; v_gene: TRBV19; CDR3aa: CASSIWVEGSNTEAFF; CDR3nt: TGTGCCAGTAGTATATGGGTCGAGGGATCCAACACTGAAGCTTTCTTT
d_gene: NA; j_gene: TRBJ2-1; abundance: NA; v_gene: TRBV10-3; CDR3aa: CAISVSGDNYNEQFF; CDR3nt: TGTGCCATCAGTGTTAGCGGAGATAACTACAATGAGCAGTTCTTC
d_gene: NA; j_gene: TRBJ1-1; abundance: NA; v_gene: TRBV11-2; CDR3aa: CASSWSLRADTEAFF; CDR3nt: TGTGCCAGCAGCTGGTCTCTTCGGGCGGACACTGAAGCTTTCTTT
d_gene: TRBD1; j_gene: TRBJ1-2; abundance: medium-sized; v_gene: TRBV7-8; CDR3aa: CASRDDRDRGIYGYTF; CDR3nt: TGTGCCAGCAGGGATGACCGGGACAGGGGGATCTATGGCTACACCTTC
d_gene: TRBD2; j_gene: TRBJ2-2; abundance: NA; v_gene: TRBV5-1; CDR3aa: CASSLRPGTSGSTGELFF; CDR3nt: TGCGCCAGCAGCTTGAGGCCCGGGACTAGCGGGTCGACCGGGGAGCTGTTTTTT
d_gene: NA; j_gene: TRBJ1-6; abundance: NA; v_gene: TRBV19; CDR3aa: CASSIYGDASPLHF; CDR3nt: TGTGCCAGTAGTATTTATGGGGATGCTTCACCCCTCCACTTT
d_gene: NA; j_gene: TRBJ1-1; abundance: NA; v_gene: TRBV19; CDR3aa: CASSMGGSGEAQNTEAFF; CDR3nt: TGTGCCAGTAGTATGGGGGGTTCGGGGGAAGCCCAGAACACTGAAGCTTTCTTT
d_gene: NA; j_gene: TRBJ2-7; abundance: few; v_gene: TRBV13; CDR3aa: CASSRRSYEQYF; CDR3nt: TGTGCCAGCAGCCGACGGAGCTACGAGCAGTACTTC
d_gene: TRBD1; j_gene: TRBJ1-5; abundance: NA; v_gene: TRBV4-1; CDR3aa: CASSQGVWTGEPWRTNQPQHF; CDR3nt: TGCGCCAGCAGCCAAGGAGTGTGGACAGGGGAACCCTGGCGCACTAATCAGCCCCAGCATTTT
d_gene: NA; j_gene: TRBJ1-1; abundance: NA; v_gene: TRBV18; CDR3aa: CASSPGQMNTEAFF; CDR3nt: TGTGCCAGCTCACCGGGACAAATGAACACTGAAGCTTTCTTT
d_gene: TRBD1; j_gene: TRBJ2-5; abundance: NA; v_gene: TRBV7-7; CDR3aa: CASSPPGTGGETQYF; CDR3nt: TGTGCCAGCAGTCCACCCGGGACAGGGGGGGAGACCCAGTACTTC
d_gene: NA; j_gene: TRBJ1-1; abundance: NA; v_gene: TRBV20-1; CDR3aa: CSARRAIEAFF; CDR3nt: TGCAGTGCTAGAAGAGCAATTGAAGCTTTCTTT
d_gene: NA; j_gene: TRBJ1-4; abundance: NA; v_gene: TRBV28; CDR3aa: CASSRPGTLPSATNEKLFF; CDR3nt: TGTGCCAGCAGCCGCCCCGGGACACTACCTTCTGCAACTAATGAAAAACTGTTTTTT
d_gene: NA; j_gene: TRBJ1-4; abundance: NA; v_gene: TRBV19; CDR3aa: CATRGPGLGNEKLFF; CDR3nt: TGTGCCACCCGAGGGCCAGGTTTAGGAAATGAAAAACTGTTTTTT
d_gene: TRBD1; j_gene: TRBJ2-3; abundance: NA; v_gene: TRBV5-1; CDR3aa: CASSLDRGTDTQYF; CDR3nt: TGCGCCAGCAGCTTGGACAGGGGAACAGATACGCAGTATTTT
d_gene: TRBD1; j_gene: TRBJ1-1; abundance: NA; v_gene: TRBV5-1; CDR3aa: CASCAEDRGLDTEAFF; CDR3nt: TGCGCCAGCTGCGCCGAGGACAGGGGCTTGGATACTGAAGCTTTCTTT
d_gene: NA; j_gene: TRBJ2-3; abundance: once; v_gene: TRBV4-1; CDR3aa: CASSPSRTTYYLSSTDTQYF; CDR3nt: TGCGCCAGCAGCCCCTCTCGTACCACCTATTACCTTTCTAGCACAGATACGCAGTATTTT
d_gene: TRBD2; j_gene: TRBJ2-7; abundance: NA; v_gene: TRBV18; CDR3aa: CASSPEGLAGGSSYEQYF; CDR3nt: TGTGCCAGCTCACCAGAGGGACTAGCGGGAGGCTCATCCTACGAGCAGTACTTC
d_gene: NA; j_gene: TRBJ2-7; abundance: NA; v_gene: TRBV10-2; CDR3aa: CASSETLEGVYEQYF; CDR3nt: TGCGCCAGCAGTGAGACCCTAGAAGGGGTCTACGAGCAGTACTTC
d_gene: NA; j_gene: TRBJ1-3; abundance: once; v_gene: TRBV28; CDR3aa: CASLGQGSGNTIYF; CDR3nt: TGTGCCAGCTTAGGGCAGGGGTCAGGAAACACCATATATTTT
d_gene: NA; j_gene: TRBJ2-7; abundance: few; v_gene: TRBV28; CDR3aa: CASSFGGGRAYEQYF; CDR3nt: TGTGCCAGCAGTTTTGGGGGGGGCCGGGCCTACGAGCAGTACTTC
d_gene: TRBD2; j_gene: TRBJ2-3; abundance: NA; v_gene: TRBV5-1; CDR3aa: CASSAAGRSTDTQYF; CDR3nt: TGCGCCAGCAGCGCAGCGGGGCGCTCAACAGATACGCAGTATTTT
d_gene: NA; j_gene: TRBJ2-1; abundance: NA; v_gene: TRBV19; CDR3aa: CASSIQRTTPPEQFF; CDR3nt: TGTGCCAGTAGTATACAAAGGACAACCCCCCCAGAGCAGTTCTTC
d_gene: TRBD1; j_gene: TRBJ2-6; abundance: NA; v_gene: TRBV27; CDR3aa: CASSWGQGGSGANVLTF; CDR3nt: TGTGCCAGCAGTTGGGGACAGGGGGGCTCTGGGGCCAACGTCCTGACTTTC
d_gene: TRBD2; j_gene: TRBJ2-7; abundance: NA; v_gene: TRBV7-9; CDR3aa: CASSLTGSGAYEQYF; CDR3nt: TGTGCCAGCAGCTTAACCGGTAGCGGGGCCTACGAGCAGTACTTC
d_gene: NA; j_gene: TRBJ2-3; abundance: NA; v_gene: TRBV4-1; CDR3aa: CASSLSFADTQYF; CDR3nt: TGCGCCAGCAGCCTTAGCTTCGCAGATACGCAGTATTTT